This T cell receptor beta chain appears in the sequencing data of a study of blood T cell repertoires in COVID-19. V lost 5 bases and J lost 7; bases outside the gene matches: 7. Germline loops: CDR1 MNHEY, CDR2 SVGAGI. The CDR3 totals 15 residues. Authors' processing steps: Reference gene primer amplification in the assay estimated nucleated cell counts. TCRdb keeps only in-frame clones here, not all; method: immunoSEQ multiplex PCR. The DNA was the basis for D and trimming; V, J and clone size are from that table. The table records 25,000 to 30,000 clones, around nine tenths of them present only once.

The chain links TRBV6-5 to TRBJ1-4; 10 bases fit TRBD1. The TCR was taken from a human donor in a cohort sampled during active COVID-19. The sample comprised peripheral blood. This CDR3 is CASSTGTGVGEKLFF. CDR3 nucleotides: TGTGCCAGCAGTACGGGGACAGGGGTGGGTGAAAAACTGTTTTTT.